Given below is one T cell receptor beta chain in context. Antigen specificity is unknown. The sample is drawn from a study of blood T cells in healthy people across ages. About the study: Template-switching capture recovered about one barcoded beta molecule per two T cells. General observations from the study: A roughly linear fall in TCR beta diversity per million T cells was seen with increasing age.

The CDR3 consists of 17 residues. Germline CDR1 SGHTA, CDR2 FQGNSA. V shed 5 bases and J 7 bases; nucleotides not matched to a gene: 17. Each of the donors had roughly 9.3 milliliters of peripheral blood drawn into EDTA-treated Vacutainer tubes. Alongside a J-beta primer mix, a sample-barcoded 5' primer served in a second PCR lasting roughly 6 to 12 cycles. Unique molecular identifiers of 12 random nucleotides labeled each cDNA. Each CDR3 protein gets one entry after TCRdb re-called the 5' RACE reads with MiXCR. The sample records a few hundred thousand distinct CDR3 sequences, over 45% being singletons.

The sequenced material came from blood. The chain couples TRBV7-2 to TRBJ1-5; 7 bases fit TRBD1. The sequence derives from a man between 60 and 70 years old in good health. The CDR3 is CASSRLEGAGGGQPQHF. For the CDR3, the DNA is TGTGCCAGCAGCCGTCTTGAAGGTGCAGGGGGTGGACAGCCCCAGCATTTT. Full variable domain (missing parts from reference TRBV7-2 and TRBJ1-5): GAGVSQSPSNKVTEKGKDVELRCDPISGHTALYWYRQSLGQGLEFLIYFQGNSAPDKSGLPSDRFSAERTGGSVSTLTIQRTQQEDSAVYLCASSRLEGAGGGQPQHFGDGTRLSIL.